Given below is one T cell receptor beta chain in context. The naive CD8 population came from CD45RO-negative cells selected for CCR7, without terminally differentiated effector memory CD45RA+ cells. Trimming left V 7 bases short and J 0 bases short, with 12 bases between. Germline V gives CDR1 MNHEY, CDR2 SMNVEV (reference sequence). The CDR3 contains 14 residues. Every subset had its genomic DNA shared out evenly among several immunoSEQ plates. Profiling relied on immunoSEQ multiplex PCR, and the TCRdb table lists in-frame clones only, not all of them. The table has roughly 2.1 million clones, about 93% seen once; the top ten hold roughly 1.7%. This entry is derived from a study of shared clonotypes between healthy human individuals.

The TCR was taken from a young man in good health. Some clones in this sample may be carry-over from other donors' samples. The specimen sequenced was naive CD8+ T cells from PBMCs. V usage is TRBV27 and J usage is TRBJ1-2; D might be TRBD1 (5 bases). The CDR3 reads CASKTGGSNYGYTF. CDR3 in DNA: TGTGCCAGCAAGACGGGGGGGTCTAACTATGGCTACACCTTC.